This section outlines one T cell receptor (beta chain) sequence together with its context. Its antigen is unknown. The entry originates in a study of cytomegalovirus exposure and HLA in healthy donors. Points from the study as a whole: There were some V segments, including TRBV6-2 and TRBV6-3, excluded as indistinguishable. Only CMV serostatus was available as immune exposure information.

Per the germline V gene, CDR1 is KGHSH and CDR2 is LQKENI. CDR3 length: 13 residues. V dropped 6 bases and J dropped 7 bases, with 15 bases sitting between them. A multiplex PCR was run with 60 Vbeta primers and 13 Jbeta primers. Only in-frame clones appear in the TCRdb table, and some are missing; sequencing was by immunoSEQ multiplex PCR. Of tens of thousands of clones in the sample, 80% to 90% were seen once. The sample taken for sequencing was PBMCs. The sequence came from a man aged 65 to 79 in good health and CMV-seropositive. The V call is TRBV18, the J call TRBJ1-1; D is uncertain. The CDR3 DNA reads TGTGCCAGCTCCCCTGAAATGAGTATTGAAGCTTTCTTT. It translates to CASSPEMSIEAFF.